The 21 T cell receptor beta chains reported below all come from one sample, sequenced in a study of spatial heterogeneity in lung cancer. Indicated time point: blood at routine non-recurrence follow-up after resection. Unsorted tumor, nontumor lung tissue or cryopreserved PBMC supplied the whole RNA. Each CDR3 protein is one row after TCRdb ran MiXCR on the 5' RACE reads. The profile shows about 120,000 distinct CDR3 sequences, about 12% of them singletons. The source was PBMCs, collected at follow-up. These receptors came from a male donor with early-stage non-small cell lung cancer.

There are many counts of this clonotype. The J gene is TRBJ1-4, the V gene TRBV4-1; D uncertain. Trimming took 4 bases from V and 3 from J, leaving 15 bases between them. Germline V gives CDR1 MGHRA, CDR2 YSYEKL. The CDR3 extends over 16 amino acids. CDR3 in amino acids: CASSPSGRQSNEKLFF. CDR3 coding DNA: TGCGCCAGCAGCCCAAGCGGACGGCAGTCTAATGAAAAACTGTTTTTT.

This clonotype showed up just a few times. The rearrangement joins TRBV30 to TRBJ1-4; tentatively, D is TRBD1 (5 bases). CDR3 length equals 15 residues. V lost 2 bases, J lost 3 bases, and 13 bases lay in between. The germline V gene has CDR1 GTSNPN and CDR2 SVGIG (reference sequence). The CDR3 nucleotides read TGTGCCTGGAGTCAGACTGGGGGATCTAATGAAAAACTGTTTTTT. It is translated as CAWSQTGGSNEKLFF. Supplemented by reference TRBV30 and TRBJ1-4, the full variable domain reads SQTIHQWPATLVQPVGSPLSLECTVEGTSNPNLYWYRQAAGRGLQLLFYSVGIGQISSEVPQNLSASRPQDRQFILSSKKLLLSDSGFYLCAWSQTGGSNEKLFFGSGTQLSVL.

The chain recombines TRBV6-5 with TRBJ1-5; D possibly corresponds to TRBD1 (5 bases). V was shortened by 10 bases and J by 3 bases, with 13 bases between the two germline ends. Germline V lookup: CDR1 MNHEY, CDR2 SVGAGI. There are 13 residues in the CDR3. CDR3 sequence reads: CANKPGHNQPQHF. The DNA for the CDR3 is TGTGCCAACAAACCCGGACACAATCAGCCCCAGCATTTT.

This clonotype showed up just a few times. J is TRBJ1-1 and V is TRBV7-2, with unresolved D. The CDR3 length is 12 residues. V lost 6 bases and J 7 bases, leaving 12 bases between the germline ends. Germline CDR1 and CDR2: SGHTA and FQGNSA. The CDR3 region has the DNA TGTGCCAGCAGTTATTCCCCGGGTGAAGCTTTCTTT. Amino acid sequence: CASSYSPGEAFF.

This chain connects TRBV7-2 to TRBJ1-2; D remains unclear. Per the germline V gene, CDR1 is SGHTA and CDR2 is FQGNSA. This CDR3 has 14 residues. V gave up 3 bases and J gave up 4 bases, with 12 bases separating them. CDR3 amino acids: CASSFIRRRYGYTF. CDR3 coding DNA: TGTGCCAGCAGCTTCATCCGACGGCGCTATGGCTACACCTTC.

The rearrangement uses TRBV2 and TRBJ1-6; no clear D. The CDR3 has 14 residues. CDR1 is SNHLY, CDR2 FYNNEI, per germline. Trimming pared 4 bases from V and 6 bases from J, leaving 10 bases between. The CDR3 loop reads CASSAREANSPLHF. Written as DNA, the CDR3 is TGTGCCAGCAGTGCCCGAGAAGCTAATTCACCCCTCCACTTT.

This clonotype was found a few times. V gene TRBV4-1 combines with J gene TRBJ2-7; the D gene is possibly TRBD2 (5 bases). The CDR3 covers 13 residues. V dropped 1 base and J dropped 7 bases, with 11 bases sitting between them. Per germline, CDR1 MGHRA and CDR2 YSYEKL. The CDR3 DNA reads TGCGCCAGCAGCCAAGGGAGGCGCCAGGAGCAGTACTTC. This translates into CASSQGRRQEQYF.

This clonotype was recorded at least ten times. This chain connects TRBV9 to TRBJ2-1; 8 nucleotides align to TRBD1. The CDR3 is made up of 15 amino acids. CDR1 is SGDLS, CDR2 YYNGEE, per germline. The V segment lost 6 bases and the J segment 5 bases; nucleotides outside the gene matches: 10. CDR3 nucleotide sequence: TGTGCCAGCACCTTGACAGGGGCGGAAGACAATGAGCAGTTCTTC. This sequence encodes CASTLTGAEDNEQFF.

The rearrangement uses TRBV3-1 and TRBJ2-7; D gene uncertain. V lost 6 bases to trimming and J lost 4 bases, with 13 bases between them. Per the germline V gene, CDR1 is LGHDT and CDR2 is YNNKEL (reference sequence). CDR3 size: 13 residues. The CDR3 region has the DNA TGTGCCAGCAGTCACGTAGGAAGGTACGAGCAGTACTTC. This encodes CASSHVGRYEQYF.

In its sample, this clonotype was seen a few times. The rearrangement joins TRBV5-1 to TRBJ2-1, with 7 bases matching TRBD1. The CDR3 spans 14 residues. Trimming took 4 bases from V and 6 from J; bases not matched to a gene: 7. Germline CDR1 and CDR2: SGHRS and YFSETQ. The CDR3 DNA is TGCGCCAGCAGCGAGGGACAGCCCTTCAATGAGCAGTTCTTC. Protein product: CASSEGQPFNEQFF.

This clonotype has only a few counts. V is TRBV5-4 and J is TRBJ1-1; D may be TRBD1 (6 bases). V was shortened by 2 bases and J by 0 bases, with 11 bases between the two germline ends. CDR3 length equals 15 residues. CDR1 and CDR2 (germline): SGHNT, YYREEE (reference sequence). The CDR3 bases are TGTGCCAGCAGCTTTGGTCAGGGGTTGAACACTGAAGCTTTCTTT. Translating it yields CASSFGQGLNTEAFF.

The genes are TRBV5-1 and TRBJ1-1; D possibly corresponds to TRBD1 (5 bases). The CDR3 is 16 residues long. Trimming stripped 0 bases from V and 0 bases from J, with 12 bases between. Germline lookup yields CDR1 SGHRS and CDR2 YFSETQ. The CDR3: CASSLDGPGLNTEAFF. CDR3 in DNA: TGCGCCAGCAGCTTGGATGGTCCGGGACTGAACACTGAAGCTTTCTTT.

V usage is TRBV9 and J usage is TRBJ1-5, with 10 bases aligning to TRBD1. The CDR3 loop spans 15 amino acids. CDR1 SGDLS and CDR2 YYNGEE come from the germline V gene. The J segment lost 6 bases and the V segment lost 0 bases, leaving 3 bases of the junction unmatched. The CDR3 here is CASSVGDRGSQPQHF. The CDR3 nucleotides read TGTGCCAGCAGCGTAGGGGACAGGGGAAGTCAGCCCCAGCATTTT.

The chain recombines TRBV7-9 with TRBJ1-4; 11 bases agree with TRBD1. Per the germline V gene, CDR1 is SEHNR and CDR2 is FQNEAQ (reference sequence). This CDR3 has 14 residues. V lost 4 bases and J lost 7; bases outside the gene matches: 2. Written as DNA, the CDR3 is TGTGCCAGCAGCTATGGGACAGGGGGTGAAAAACTGTTTTTT. Translated, it gives CASSYGTGGEKLFF.

This clonotype was seen a handful of times. The rearrangement joins TRBV10-3 to TRBJ2-1; TRBD1 matches at 9 bases. Germline V gene data show CDR1 as ENHRY and CDR2 as SYGVKD. V was pared by 10 bases and J by 3 bases, with 4 bases of the junction left unmatched. The CDR3 spans 13 residues. The CDR3 bases are TGTGCCAACTCGGGACAGGGCTACAATGAGCAGTTCTTC. Protein product: CANSGQGYNEQFF.

This clonotype has more than one count but fewer than ten. V and J are TRBV5-5 and TRBJ2-1; D unclear. Germline CDR1 is SGHKS and CDR2 is YYEKEE (reference sequence). The CDR3 sequence is 15 residues long. V was cut by 4 bases and J by 4 bases, with 15 bases left in between. CDR3 in amino acids: CASSPPPPGYNEQFF. CDR3 coding DNA: TGTGCCAGCAGCCCTCCCCCCCCCGGTTACAATGAGCAGTTCTTC.

This rearrangement joins TRBV27 to TRBJ1-1; D remains ambiguous. Trimming stripped 2 bases from V and 2 bases from J, with 12 bases between. Germline-derived CDR1 and CDR2 are MNHEY and SMNVEV (reference sequence). This CDR3 has 15 amino acids. CDR3 protein: CASSLSGLGNTEAFF. For the CDR3, the DNA is TGTGCCAGCAGTTTAAGTGGGCTGGGAAACACTGAAGCTTTCTTT.

This clonotype was counted many times. The gene calls are TRBV20-1 and TRBJ1-2; 7 bases fit TRBD1. Unmatched junction bases numbered 10, after V lost 4 bases and J lost 8 bases. The CDR3 is 13 residues long. Germline lookup yields CDR1 DFQATT and CDR2 SNEGSKA (reference sequence). The chain's CDR3 is CSATRQGSQGYTF. In DNA, the CDR3 is TGCAGTGCTACACGACAGGGTTCACAGGGCTACACCTTC.

This clonotype came up many times. The rearrangement uses TRBV7-3 and TRBJ2-4; D gene ambiguous. The germline V gene has CDR1 SGHTA and CDR2 FQGTGA. The CDR3 runs 14 residues. The V gene lost 5 bases and the J gene lost 1 base, with 9 bases spanning the gap. This CDR3 reads CASSTRRAKNIQYF. The CDR3 DNA is TGTGCCAGCAGCACGCGTCGCGCCAAAAACATTCAGTACTTC.

The sample holds a few counts of this clonotype. V usage is TRBV18 and J usage is TRBJ1-6; no clear D gene. The CDR3 is 14 residues long. V was cut by 1 base and J by 6 bases, with 7 bases left in between. The germline CDR1 and CDR2 sequences are KGHSH and LQKENI. CDR3 DNA: TGTGCCAGCTCACCACTTGAGGGTAATTCACCCCTCCACTTT. As protein: CASSPLEGNSPLHF.

The sample holds many counts of this clonotype. The rearrangement uses TRBV12-3 or TRBV12-4 and TRBJ1-1; unclear D gene. The CDR3 spans 11 residues. Trimming removed 5 bases from V and 8 bases from J, with 9 bases in between. DNA of the CDR3: TGTGCCAGCAGTGTCATCGGGGAAGCTTTCTTT. Translated, it gives CASSVIGEAFF.